The sequence of this T cell receptor beta chain was determined in a study of shared clonotypes between healthy human individuals. Study-level points and caveats: Non-shared clonotypes had lower generation probabilities than those shared by all four donors.

Profiled with immunoSEQ multiplex PCR; TCRdb holds only in-frame clones, not every one. The profile shows approximately 320,000 clones, around 90% of them singletons. Comments on this clone: Its matching antigen is unknown.

This CDR3 region has 17 residues. Trimming stripped 5 bases from V and 0 bases from J, with 17 bases between. Germline V gene data show CDR1 as SGHAT and CDR2 as FQNNGV. Only Caucasian adults living in Nashville, Tennessee made up the donor group. The sequence was obtained from a man aged 18 to 35 in good health. The chain joins TRBV11-2 to TRBJ2-1, with D possibly TRBD1 on 6 matching bases. The sequencing input was memory CD8+ T cells sorted from blood. Sample subset: CD45RO+ cells pooled with CCR7-negative TemRA cells. CDR3 coding DNA: TGTGCCAGCAGCCTCGAGGTGAGGGGGAGCTCCTACAATGAGCAGTTCTTC. This translates into CASSLEVRGSSYNEQFF.